What follows are 14 T cell receptor beta chains derived from one specimen sequenced in a study of T cell repertoires in cytomegalovirus infection. MiXCR, applied by TCRdb to the reads, yields one record per CDR3 protein. The table lists more than 350,000 distinct CDR3 sequences, roughly 30% of them singletons. Material for sequencing was PBMCs. All receptors derive from a human donor in good health (CMV status not recorded). Some clones in this sample may be carry-over from other donors' samples.

This clonotype was counted only a few times. V and J are TRBV9 and TRBJ1-2; TRBD1 might be the D (6 bases). The CDR3 runs 14 residues. Germline-derived CDR1 and CDR2 are SGDLS and YYNGEE. The V end lost 0 bases, the J end lost 6 bases, and 12 bases lay between the germline ends. The CDR3 DNA reads TGTGCCAGCAGCGTAGGGGATGGGGGCGATGGCTACACCTTC. It specifies CASSVGDGGDGYTF.

In its sample, this clonotype was seen many times. The chain joins TRBV6-1 to TRBJ1-5, with unresolved D. The germline CDR1 and CDR2 sequences are MNHNS and SASEGT. V was clipped by 1 base and J by 2 bases, with 12 bases between them. The CDR3 totals 16 residues. CDR3 nucleotide sequence: TGTGCCAGCAGTGAAGGTCGGAGGCCTGGCAATCAGCCCCAGCATTTT. Protein sequence: CASSEGRRPGNQPQHF.

The rearrangement links TRBV19 to TRBJ2-5; tentatively, D is TRBD1 (5 bases). CDR1 and CDR2 (germline): LNHDA, SQIVND (reference sequence). Trimming cost V 5 bases and J 0 bases, with 13 bases left between them. The length of the CDR3 is 15 residues. The CDR3, as DNA: TGTGCCAGTAGTCTATACGACAGCGACCAAGAGACCCAGTACTTC. It specifies CASSLYDSDQETQYF. Full variable domain (rest looked up from reference TRBV19 and TRBJ2-5): DGGITQSPKYLFRKEGQNVTLSCEQNLNHDAMYWYRQDPGQGLRLIYYSQIVNDFQKGDIAEGYSVSREKKESFPLTVTSAQKNPTAFYLCASSLYDSDQETQYFGPGTRLLVL.

This clonotype was observed a few times. The genes are TRBV12-3 or TRBV12-4 and TRBJ1-1; TRBD1 is a possible D gene (5 bases). This CDR3 spans 13 amino acids. V lost 1 base to trimming and J lost 4 bases, with 7 bases between them. The CDR3 region is CASSLVQGTEAFF. CDR3 nucleotides: TGTGCCAGCAGTTTAGTCCAGGGCACTGAAGCTTTCTTT.

This clonotype was seen many times. The gene calls are TRBV4-1 and TRBJ2-1; 7 nucleotides align to TRBD2. V lost 3 bases to trimming and J lost 8 bases; unmatched junction nucleotides: 10. The CDR3 is made up of 15 amino acids. Per the germline V gene, CDR1 is MGHRA and CDR2 is YSYEKL. CDR3 DNA: TGCGCCAGCAGCCATCCCTGGGCGGGAGCGGATGAGCAGTTCTTC. It encodes CASSHPWAGADEQFF.

The chain recombines TRBV7-2 with TRBJ1-1; weak D call: TRBD1 (6 bases). The germline V gene encodes CDR1 SGHTA and CDR2 FQGNSA. Between the trimmed V and J ends, which lost 4 bases and 6 bases, there was a span of 21 bases. This CDR3 contains 16 residues. Here the CDR3 DNA reads TGTGCCAGCAGCTCAGTGGGGCGGGGGGCTTGGGCTGAAGCTTTCTTT. Translation gives CASSSVGRGAWAEAFF.

This clonotype has at least ten counts. The rearrangement uses TRBV28 and TRBJ1-5; D might be TRBD1 (5 bases). The CDR3 totals 15 residues. From germline, CDR1 is MDHEN and CDR2 SYDVKM. Trimming shortened V by 6 bases and J by 2 bases, and 14 bases separated the two germline ends. The CDR3 loop is CASRQGGIGNQPQHF. The CDR3, as DNA: TGTGCCAGCAGGCAGGGAGGAATTGGCAATCAGCCCCAGCATTTT.

The J gene is TRBJ2-5, the V gene TRBV19; D might be TRBD1 (5 bases). Germline V gene data show CDR1 as LNHDA and CDR2 as SQIVND (reference sequence). V lost 10 bases, J lost 2 bases, and 14 bases lay in between. This CDR3 region has 13 residues. The CDR3 loop reads CATLGQGQETQYF. The CDR3 DNA reads TGTGCCACCCTCGGCCAGGGACAAGAGACCCAGTACTTC.

The rearrangement joins TRBV2 to TRBJ1-1; D gene unclear. The germline gives CDR1 SNHLY, CDR2 FYNNEI. V lost 11 bases and J lost 4, with 17 bases in between. The CDR3 sequence is 13 residues long. The CDR3 sequence is CAAKGQSGTEAFF. The CDR3 DNA sequence: TGTGCCGCTAAAGGGCAGTCGGGCACTGAAGCTTTCTTT.

This clonotype was seen a handful of times. The gene calls are TRBV7-6 and TRBJ2-7, with D tentatively TRBD1 (5 bases). V lost 2 bases and J 6 bases, leaving 17 bases between the germline ends. Germline-derived CDR1 and CDR2 are SGHVS and FNYEAQ. This CDR3 is 15 amino acids long. CDR3 nucleotide sequence: TGTGCCAGCAGCTTAAGGGCAGGGATAGTTAGCGAGCAGTACTTC. Translated: CASSLRAGIVSEQYF.

This clonotype showed up many times. V and J are TRBV19 and TRBJ1-1; the D gene is possibly TRBD1 (6 bases). From germline, CDR1 is LNHDA and CDR2 SQIVND (reference sequence). Trimming stripped 6 bases from V and 1 base from J, with 18 bases between. The CDR3 length is 16 residues. CDR3 residues: CASRPQRYRENTEAFF. CDR3 sequence (DNA): TGTGCCAGTAGGCCGCAACGTTACAGGGAGAACACTGAAGCTTTCTTT.

This clonotype was counted a few times. The chain carries TRBV19 and TRBJ2-7; 10 nucleotides align to TRBD1. V gave up 6 bases and J gave up 3 bases; unmatched junction bases: 14. The germline V gene has CDR1 LNHDA and CDR2 SQIVND (reference sequence). There are 17 residues in the CDR3. Here the CDR3 DNA reads TGTGCCAGTAGCCCCAAGGAAGGGGACAGGGGTTTCTACGAGCAGTACTTC. As protein: CASSPKEGDRGFYEQYF.

Details on this clonotype: This CDR3 is missing its conserved last phenylalanine or tryptophan, likely due to a read error. Because the CDR3's place on the DNA is in doubt, the DNA is left out and the CDR3 is given as listed by TCRdb. The chain is built from TRBV7-8 and TRBJ1-5; TRBD1 is taken as the D call from the table, unchecked against the DNA. Germline V gives CDR1 SGHVS, CDR2 FQNEAQ. The CDR3 spans 18 residues, counting both ends. This CDR3 reads CASSLVAVPGGMSQPHHL.

V is TRBV4-2 and J is TRBJ1-1, with a weak D call TRBD1 (6 bases). The CDR3 sequence is 16 residues long. The V end lost 0 bases, the J end lost 5 bases, and 16 bases lay between the germline ends. Germline values: CDR1 LGHNA, CDR2 YNFKEQ. CDR3 in amino acids: CASSQDLGRGGTEAFF. For the CDR3, the DNA is TGTGCCAGCAGCCAAGATCTTGGCAGGGGAGGAACTGAAGCTTTCTTT.